The present T cell receptor (beta chain) was sequenced within a study of patients and donors after allogeneic stem cell transplantation. TCRdb reprocessed the RT-PCR reads via MiXCR and lists one record per CDR3 protein. The sample includes 90,000 to 120,000 distinct CDR3 sequences, 35% of them seen just once. CDR1 is SGHKS, CDR2 YYEKEE, per germline (reference sequence). V was clipped by 2 bases and J by 8 bases; unmatched bases: 0. The CDR3 has 11 amino acids. Only a few counts were recorded for this clonotype. V is TRBV5-5 and J is TRBJ1-2; 7 bases align to TRBD1. The clonotype was recovered from a human donor who was either an allogeneic HSCT recipient or a stem cell or donor lymphocyte infusion donor (not recorded which). It is not recorded whose cells these are; they may come from a transplant donor. The source material was blood, either unsorted or a sorted T cell fraction (not recorded which). The CDR3 is CASSLGGGYTF. In nucleotides, the CDR3 is TGTGCCAGCAGCTTAGGGGGCGGCTACACCTTC.